Listed here are 18 T cell receptor beta chains from one sample, sequenced in a study of OX40 agonist ivuxolimab in advanced cancers. Sequenced by immunoSEQ multiplex PCR; TCRdb stores in-frame clones only, minus some. The sample lists just under 85,000 clones, around 85% occurring once. The starting material was CD4+ or CD8+ T cells sorted from blood, obtained in a trial of the OX40 agonist ivuxolimab. Receptors were obtained from an adult with an advanced solid tumor such as melanoma, head and neck, liver or kidney cancer.

This chain joins TRBV21-1 and TRBJ1-2; TRBD1 is the table's D call, not checked against the DNA. TRBV21-1 is given as a pseudogene. The CDR3 length is 13 residues. CDR3 nucleotide sequence: TGTGCCAGCAGCTCGGACAGTAACTATGGCTACACCTTC. Its protein product is CASSSDSNYGYTF.

The rearrangement uses TRBV18 and TRBJ2-1; D gene unclear. The germline V and J ends were trimmed by 6 bases and 0 bases, with 15 bases remaining between them. The CDR3 spans 16 residues. The germline V gene encodes CDR1 KGHSH and CDR2 LQKENI. The CDR3 sequence is CASSQGQSGSYNEQFF. CDR3 nucleotides: TGTGCCAGCTCCCAAGGCCAGAGTGGCTCCTACAATGAGCAGTTCTTC.

V usage is TRBV6-5 and J usage is TRBJ1-5; D is unresolved. The V end lost 0 bases, the J end lost 8 bases, and 8 bases lay between the germline ends. The CDR3 consists of 13 residues. Germline CDR1 reads MNHEY; CDR2 reads SVGAGI. The CDR3 DNA follows: TGTGCCAGCAGTTACTCCCTTTTGGAGCCCCAGCATTTT. The encoded protein is CASSYSLLEPQHF.

This rearrangement joins TRBV19 to TRBJ2-2; 12 nucleotides match TRBD2. The CDR3 totals 17 residues. Germline V gives CDR1 LNHDA, CDR2 SQIVND (reference sequence). Trimming took 8 bases from V and 1 from J; bases not matched to a gene: 8. This CDR3 is CASLRTSGTVNTGELFF. The CDR3 coding sequence is TGTGCCAGTCTAAGGACTAGCGGGACGGTGAACACCGGGGAGCTGTTTTTT.

A single count supports this clone. The rearrangement uses TRBV5-8 and TRBJ2-2; D might be TRBD2 (5 bases). Germline loops: CDR1 SGHTS, CDR2 YDEGEE. This CDR3 spans 16 amino acids. Trimming left V 4 bases short and J 2 bases short, with 15 bases between. CDR3 residues: CASSALPGLNTGELFF. The DNA for the CDR3 is TGTGCCAGCAGCGCCCTCCCGGGATTAAACACCGGGGAGCTGTTTTTT.

V and J are TRBV5-4 and TRBJ1-1; D is possibly TRBD1 (6 bases). Germline CDR1 is SGHNT and CDR2 is YYREEE (reference sequence). The CDR3 contains 14 residues. The V gene lost 4 bases and the J gene lost 4 bases, with 14 bases spanning the gap. The CDR3 loop is CASSTTVGATEAFF. The CDR3 DNA reads as TGTGCCAGCAGCACGACGGTGGGGGCCACTGAAGCTTTCTTT.

The chain carries TRBV15 and TRBJ2-1, with TRBD2 identical over 8 bases. V lost 0 bases and J lost 6; bases outside the gene matches: 4. The CDR3 extends over 15 amino acids. The germline CDR1 and CDR2 sequences are LNHNV and YYDKDF (reference sequence). This chain's CDR3 is CATSREVAGFNEQFF. Written as DNA, the CDR3 is TGTGCCACCAGCAGAGAGGTAGCGGGGTTCAATGAGCAGTTCTTC.

The chain is built from TRBV11-3 and TRBJ2-7, with D uncertain. Germline lookup yields CDR1 SGHNT and CDR2 YENEEA. The V gene lost 2 bases and the J gene lost 0 bases, with 20 bases spanning the gap. The CDR3 loop spans 18 amino acids. The CDR3 nucleotides are TGTGCCAGCAGCTTATCTAAAACACAGATCCTGAGCTCCTACGAGCAGTACTTC. It is translated as CASSLSKTQILSSYEQYF.

The chain joins TRBV19 to TRBJ1-1; D unresolved. Trimming cost V 4 bases and J 5 bases, with 5 bases left between them. Germline CDR1 reads LNHDA; CDR2 reads SQIVND (reference sequence). The CDR3 is 11 amino acids. CDR3 sequence reads: CASSRWTEAFF. DNA for the CDR3: TGTGCCAGTAGTAGGTGGACTGAAGCTTTCTTT.

The gene calls are TRBV9 and TRBJ1-3, with 7 bases identical to TRBD1. Germline lookup yields CDR1 SGDLS and CDR2 YYNGEE. Unmatched junction bases numbered 7, after V lost 3 bases and J lost 4 bases. CDR3 length: 15 residues. CDR3 loop: CASSAGGRKGNTIYF. Here the CDR3 DNA reads TGTGCCAGCAGCGCAGGGGGTCGCAAGGGAAACACCATATATTTT.

The chain joins TRBV18 to TRBJ1-1; D is uncertain. In germline, CDR1 is KGHSH, CDR2 LQKENI. V lost 6 bases to trimming and J lost 4 bases, with 9 bases between them. The CDR3 consists of 12 residues. The CDR3 is CASSSLFTEAFF. The CDR3 nucleotides are TGTGCCAGCTCCAGCCTATTCACTGAAGCTTTCTTT.

This sequence joins TRBV7-9 and TRBJ2-3, with D perhaps matching TRBD1 (6 bases). The CDR3 is made up of 13 amino acids. V lost 5 bases to trimming and J lost 1 base, with 7 bases between them. Looked up from germline, CDR1 is SEHNR and CDR2 is FQNEAQ (reference sequence). This CDR3 reads CASSRQGTDTQYF. For the CDR3, the DNA is TGTGCCAGCAGCCGACAGGGCACAGATACGCAGTATTTT.

The chain is built from TRBV7-3 and TRBJ2-2; 8 nucleotides line up with TRBD1. Germline V CDR1 and CDR2: SGHTA, FQGTGA. V was pared by 3 bases and J by 4 bases, with 4 bases of the junction left unmatched. The CDR3 spans 15 residues. CDR3 loop: CASSLQGAGTGELFF. The DNA for the CDR3 is TGTGCCAGCAGCTTGCAGGGGGCGGGCACCGGGGAGCTGTTTTTT. The full variable domain, completed using reference TRBV7-3 and TRBJ2-2, is GAGVSQTPSNKVTEKGKYVELRCDPISGHTALYWYRQSLGQGPEFLIYFQGTGAADDSGLPNDRFFAVRPEGSVSTLKIQRTERGDSAVYLCASSLQGAGTGELFFGEGSRLTVL.

The CDR3 sequence: CAWSGDIYNEQFF. DNA for the CDR3: TGTGCCTGGAGTGGGGACATTTACAATGAGCAGTTCTTC. The rearrangement links TRBV30 to TRBJ2-1; tentative D call: TRBD1 (6 bases). CDR1 is GTSNPN, CDR2 SVGIG, per germline (reference sequence). This CDR3 spans 13 amino acids. Trimming shortened V by 1 base and J by 4 bases, and 8 bases separated the two germline ends.

This rearrangement joins TRBV6-1 to TRBJ1-1, with a possible D match to TRBD1 (6 bases). The V gene lost 6 bases and the J gene lost 10 bases, with 21 bases spanning the gap. Germline V gene sequence: CDR1 MNHNS, CDR2 SASEGT. The CDR3 loop spans 14 amino acids. The CDR3 region is CASSHGSSRGRAFF. Here the CDR3 DNA reads TGTGCCAGCAGCCACGGGTCCTCTAGGGGGAGAGCTTTCTTT.

The chain combines TRBV19 with TRBJ1-4, with 7 bases matching TRBD1. The V segment lost 6 bases and the J segment 7 bases; nucleotides outside the gene matches: 8. CDR1 and CDR2 from the germline V gene are LNHDA and SQIVND (reference sequence). The CDR3 is 14 residues long. CDR3 sequence: CASSYGTAPEKLFF. The CDR3 coding sequence is TGTGCCAGTAGCTACGGGACAGCACCTGAAAAACTGTTTTTT.

The chain combines TRBV16 with TRBJ1-5; the D gene is possibly TRBD1 (6 bases). There are 17 residues in the CDR3. The germline CDR1 and CDR2 sequences are KGHSY and FQNENV. Trimming removed 3 bases from V and 5 bases from J, with 20 bases in between. CDR3 coding DNA: TGTGCCAGCAGCCAGCTAAAGAAGGGACATGGGGATCAGCCCCAGCATTTT. As protein: CASSQLKKGHGDQPQHF.

The chain uses TRBV4-1 and TRBJ2-7; D possibly corresponds to TRBD2 (6 bases). CDR3 size: 18 residues. Trimming stripped 2 bases from V and 3 bases from J, with 23 bases between. CDR1 is MGHRA and CDR2 is YSYEKL in the germline V gene. CDR3 loop: CASSQKPQYEAGSYEQYF. The CDR3 DNA is TGCGCCAGCAGCCAAAAGCCTCAGTATGAGGCGGGGAGCTACGAGCAGTACTTC.